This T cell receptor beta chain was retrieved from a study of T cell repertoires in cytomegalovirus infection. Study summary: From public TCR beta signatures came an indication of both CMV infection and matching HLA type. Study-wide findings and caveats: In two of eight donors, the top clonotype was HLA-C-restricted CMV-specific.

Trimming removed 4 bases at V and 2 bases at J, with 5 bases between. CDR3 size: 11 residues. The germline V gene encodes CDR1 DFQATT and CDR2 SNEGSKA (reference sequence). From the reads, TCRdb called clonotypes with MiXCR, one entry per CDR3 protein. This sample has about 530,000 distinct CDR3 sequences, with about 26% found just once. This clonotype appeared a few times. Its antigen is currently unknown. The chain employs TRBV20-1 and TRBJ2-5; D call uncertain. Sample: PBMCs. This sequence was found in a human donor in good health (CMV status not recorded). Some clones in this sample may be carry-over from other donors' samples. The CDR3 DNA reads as TGCAGTGCTACTTCACAAGAGACCCAGTACTTC. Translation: CSATSQETQYF.